Here is one T cell receptor beta chain with its context. The CDR3 loop spans 15 amino acids. As processed by the authors: Amplification from reference gene primers served as the basis for estimated nucleated cell counts. Libraries were prepared by immunoSEQ multiplex PCR; TCRdb keeps only in-frame clonotypes and omits some of them. V and J calls and clone size are those listed in that table; D and trimming were worked out from the DNA. The sample consists of under 100,000 clones, approximately 89% of them appearing once. These data belong to a study of blood T cell repertoires in COVID-19. As for the study in general: Acute-phase and convalescent COVID-19 samples originated in the United States, Italy and Spain. PBMCs, B-cell-depleted T cells, or T cells were the source of the cDNA or gDNA that made up the material.

Material for sequencing was peripheral blood. This chain connects TRBV21-1 to TRBJ1-2; TRBD1, as called in the table, went unchecked against the DNA. TRBV21-1 counts as a pseudogene. The TCR originated in a human donor in a cohort sampled during active COVID-19. CDR3 DNA sequence: TGTGCCAGCAGCAATCGACACCCTAAAGGCTATGGCTACACCTTC. As protein: CASSNRHPKGYGYTF.